This T cell receptor beta chain came from a study of T cell repertoires in cytomegalovirus infection. The wider study: Both CMV infection and a matching HLA type were indicated by public TCR beta signatures. Study-level results: Based on cumulative public TCR beta family frequency, carriers of CMV plus the relevant HLA were identified.

TCRdb redid the calling of the reads with MiXCR, one entry per CDR3 protein. The sample shows approximately 270,000 distinct CDR3 sequences, less than 25% of them seen only once. The V end lost 0 bases, the J end lost 5 bases, and 6 bases lay between the germline ends. This CDR3 has 13 residues. For this clonotype: The antigen remains unidentified.

This TCR was recovered from a human donor in good health (CMV status not recorded). Some clones in this sample may be carry-over from other donors' samples. Material: cultured PBMCs, obtained from culture after CMV antigen stimulation. The chain recombines TRBV12-3 or TRBV12-4 with TRBJ2-3; D unresolved. DNA of the CDR3: TGTGCCAGCAGTTTAGCATGGGGAGATACGCAGTATTTT. Encoded protein: CASSLAWGDTQYF.